Below are 30 T cell receptor beta chains sequenced from a single sample in a study of cytomegalovirus exposure and HLA in healthy donors. PCR primers comprised 60 Vbeta and 13 Jbeta primers. Sequencing was performed with immunoSEQ multiplex PCR; in TCRdb, only in-frame clones are kept and a portion is missing. This sample contains 150,000 or so clones. Sample: PBMCs. Receptor source: a woman aged 35 to 49 in good health and CMV-seropositive.

V usage is TRBV29-1 and J usage is TRBJ1-1, with 8 bases fitting TRBD1. Losses at the gene ends were 3 bases for V and 3 bases for J; bases not matched to a gene: 0. CDR1 and CDR2 (germline): SQVTM, ANQGSEA. The CDR3 loop spans 12 amino acids. DNA of the CDR3: TGCAGCGTTGAGGACAGGGACACTGAAGCTTTCTTT. As protein: CSVEDRDTEAFF.

The genes are TRBV9 and TRBJ2-3; tentatively, D is TRBD2 (5 bases). In germline, CDR1 is SGDLS, CDR2 YYNGEE. V lost 0 bases and J lost 0, with 11 bases in between. The CDR3 contains 16 residues. The DNA for the CDR3 is TGTGCCAGCAGCGTAGGATCGGGGTCTAGCACAGATACGCAGTATTTT. Translated, it gives CASSVGSGSSTDTQYF.

The V call is TRBV30, the J call TRBJ1-5; 7 bases agree with TRBD1. The CDR3 contains 14 residues. The ends lost 2 bases at V and 4 bases at J; junction bases unmatched: 5. Germline values: CDR1 GTSNPN, CDR2 SVGIG (reference sequence). In DNA, the CDR3 is TGTGCCTGGAGTTGGGGGACAGTTAATCAGCCCCAGCATTTT. Protein product: CAWSWGTVNQPQHF.

This chain links TRBV2 with TRBJ2-1; D gene unclear. In germline, CDR1 is SNHLY, CDR2 FYNNEI. V was trimmed by 4 bases and J by 1 base, leaving 14 bases between them. The CDR3 consists of 16 residues. In nucleotides, the CDR3 is TGTGCCAGCAGTGGAAAGACACTCGCATCCTACAATGAGCAGTTCTTC. It translates to CASSGKTLASYNEQFF.

The V call is TRBV7-2, the J call TRBJ1-1; no reliable D call. Germline V gives CDR1 SGHTA, CDR2 FQGNSA. The CDR3 runs 13 residues. V was pared by 2 bases and J by 1 base, with 5 bases between. The CDR3 sequence: CASSLQKNTEAFF. CDR3 nucleotide sequence: TGTGCCAGCAGCTTACAGAAGAACACTGAAGCTTTCTTT.

V usage is TRBV2 and J usage is TRBJ1-6; D is perhaps TRBD1 (5 bases). The CDR3 length is 13 residues. Looked up from germline, CDR1 is SNHLY and CDR2 is FYNNEI. V gave up 3 bases and J gave up 6 bases, with 6 bases separating them. The CDR3 nucleotides read TGTGCCAGCAGTGACAGGGCTAATTCACCCCTCCACTTT. Its protein is CASSDRANSPLHF.

This chain links TRBV7-2 with TRBJ2-5; perhaps TRBD2 as D (6 bases). Deletions cut 3 bases from V and 4 bases from J, with 15 bases between. CDR3 length equals 15 residues. The V gene's germline CDR1 is SGHTA and CDR2 FQGNSA. The DNA of the CDR3 is TGTGCCAGCAGCTTGACCGGGGGAGCGGTAGAGACCCAGTACTTC. Amino acids: CASSLTGGAVETQYF.

This sequence joins TRBV5-1 and TRBJ1-1; D not resolved. The V end was cut by 6 bases, the J end by 0 bases, with 12 bases between. The germline gives CDR1 SGHRS, CDR2 YFSETQ. The CDR3 sequence is 14 residues long. The CDR3 sequence is CASNSLSVNTEAFF. As DNA, the CDR3 is TGCGCCAGCAACTCCTTATCCGTGAACACTGAAGCTTTCTTT.

The chain employs TRBV9 and TRBJ2-3, with TRBD2 matching 9 bases. V lost 1 base, J lost 3 bases, and 6 bases stayed unmatched. The CDR3 is made up of 16 amino acids. The germline V gene encodes CDR1 SGDLS and CDR2 YYNGEE. CDR3 residues: CASSVIAGGQTDTQYF. The CDR3 DNA reads as TGTGCCAGCAGCGTAATCGCGGGAGGGCAAACAGATACGCAGTATTTT.

This chain links TRBV4-1 with TRBJ1-1; tentatively, D is TRBD1 (6 bases). Germline V lookup: CDR1 MGHRA, CDR2 YSYEKL. This CDR3 contains 16 residues. Trimming pared 1 base from V and 0 bases from J, leaving 12 bases between. Here the CDR3 reads CASSQVSTGLNTEAFF. For the CDR3, the DNA is TGCGCCAGCAGCCAAGTATCCACAGGGCTGAACACTGAAGCTTTCTTT.

The gene calls are TRBV4-1 and TRBJ2-7; TRBD2 aligns across 7 bases. The V segment lost 4 bases and the J segment 2 bases; nucleotides outside the gene matches: 8. The CDR3 is made up of 15 amino acids. The V gene's germline CDR1 is MGHRA and CDR2 YSYEKL. The CDR3 loop is CASSRERDSAYEQYF. As DNA, the CDR3 is TGCGCCAGCAGCCGTGAGCGGGATAGTGCCTACGAGCAGTACTTC.

The chain links TRBV30 to TRBJ2-4; 13 nucleotides align to TRBD2. The CDR3 extends over 18 amino acids. V shed 3 bases, J shed 0 bases, and the junction held 8 bases outside the gene matches. The germline V gene encodes CDR1 GTSNPN and CDR2 SVGIG (reference sequence). CDR3 sequence reads: CAWRGLAGRRGAKNIQYF. CDR3 nucleotides: TGTGCCTGGAGGGGACTAGCGGGAAGGAGGGGAGCCAAAAACATTCAGTACTTC. The entire variable domain, with the rest obtained from reference TRBV30 and TRBJ2-4, is as follows: SQTIHQWPATLVQPVGSPLSLECTVEGTSNPNLYWYRQAAGRGLQLLFYSVGIGQISSEVPQNLSASRPQDRQFILSSKKLLLSDSGFYLCAWRGLAGRRGAKNIQYFGAGTRLSVL.

The CDR3 here is CASSPTGSNEKLFF. The CDR3 nucleotides are TGTGCCAGCAGCCCTACAGGGTCTAATGAAAAACTGTTTTTT. The J gene is TRBJ1-4, the V gene TRBV5-5, with a possible D match to TRBD1 (6 bases). The length of the CDR3 is 14 residues. Germline V gives CDR1 SGHKS, CDR2 YYEKEE (reference sequence). V lost 4 bases to trimming and J lost 3 bases, with 10 bases between them.

The gene calls are TRBV7-3 and TRBJ1-1; a possible D gene is TRBD1 (6 bases). Germline-derived CDR1 and CDR2 are SGHTA and FQGTGA. This CDR3 is built from 13 residues. Trimming stripped 2 bases from V and 4 bases from J, with 8 bases between. In DNA form, the CDR3 reads TGTGCCAGCAGCTTAGGGGGGGCCACTGAAGCTTTCTTT. Amino acid sequence: CASSLGGATEAFF. The variable domain in full, completed from reference TRBV7-3 and TRBJ1-1, reads GAGVSQTPSNKVTEKGKYVELRCDPISGHTALYWYRQSLGQGPEFLIYFQGTGAADDSGLPNDRFFAVRPEGSVSTLKIQRTERGDSAVYLCASSLGGATEAFFGQGTRLTVV.

The chain recombines TRBV28 with TRBJ1-1; D might be TRBD1 (6 bases). Trimming cost V 6 bases and J 4 bases, with 15 bases left between them. CDR1 is MDHEN and CDR2 is SYDVKM in the germline V gene. The CDR3 length is 14 residues. The CDR3 DNA follows: TGTGCCAGCAGCCTGGGGGGGCGGGGCACTGAAGCTTTCTTT. It codes for CASSLGGRGTEAFF.

This sequence joins TRBV5-6 and TRBJ1-6; 7 bases map to TRBD1. J was trimmed by 3 bases and V by 7 bases; bases with no gene match: 4. In germline, CDR1 is SGHDT, CDR2 YYEEEE. The CDR3 runs 14 residues. CDR3 nucleotides: TGTGCCAGCTCGGACAGGCTCTATAATTCACCCCTCCACTTT. Translation gives CASSDRLYNSPLHF.

V gene TRBV4-1 combines with J gene TRBJ2-7; 7 bases agree with TRBD1. The CDR3 runs to 14 residues. Germline-derived CDR1 and CDR2 are MGHRA and YSYEKL. The trim removed 2 bases at V and 5 bases at J, leaving 6 bases unmatched. The CDR3 loop is CASSQLTGSNEQYF. In nucleotides, the CDR3 is TGCGCCAGCAGCCAATTGACAGGGAGCAACGAGCAGTACTTC.

V usage is TRBV7-2 and J usage is TRBJ1-2, with D perhaps matching TRBD1 (6 bases). Germline lookup yields CDR1 SGHTA and CDR2 FQGNSA. Trimming removed 8 bases from V and 0 bases from J, with 19 bases in between. The CDR3 totals 16 residues. The CDR3: CASPRGFKGANYGYTF. The CDR3, as DNA: TGTGCCAGCCCCAGGGGTTTTAAGGGAGCTAACTATGGCTACACCTTC. Full variable domain (outside the CDR3, taken from reference TRBV7-2 and TRBJ1-2): GAGVSQSPSNKVTEKGKDVELRCDPISGHTALYWYRQSLGQGLEFLIYFQGNSAPDKSGLPSDRFSAERTGGSVSTLTIQRTQQEDSAVYLCASPRGFKGANYGYTFGSGTRLTVV.

The chain combines TRBV11-2 with TRBJ2-3; TRBD1 is a possible D gene (5 bases). The V end lost 1 base, the J end lost 1 base, and 15 bases lay between the germline ends. CDR3 length: 17 amino acids. Germline V lookup: CDR1 SGHAT, CDR2 FQNNGV. Written as DNA, the CDR3 is TGTGCCAGCAGCTTAGTGAAGGGGATCCGGGGCACAGATACGCAGTATTTT. As protein: CASSLVKGIRGTDTQYF.

The V call is TRBV11-2, the J call TRBJ1-3; 9 bases match TRBD1. With 1 base clipped from V and 3 bases from J, the junction kept 7 bases outside the gene matches. Germline V gene data show CDR1 as SGHAT and CDR2 as FQNNGV. This CDR3 contains 17 residues. The CDR3 DNA follows: TGTGCCAGCAGCTTAGCCGGACAGGGGCTGAATGGAAACACCATATATTTT. It codes for CASSLAGQGLNGNTIYF.

CDR3: CASSQEGRGRTGELFF. The CDR3 nucleotides read TGTGCCAGCAGCCAAGAGGGCAGGGGGCGAACCGGGGAGCTGTTTTTT. The chain is built from TRBV14 and TRBJ2-2; 8 nucleotides align to TRBD1. V shed 0 bases, J shed 5 bases, and the junction held 5 bases outside the gene matches. This CDR3 has 16 residues. Germline V gene data show CDR1 as SGHDN and CDR2 as FVKESK.

The chain is built from TRBV27 and TRBJ2-7, with D possibly being TRBD1 (6 bases). Germline CDR1 and CDR2: MNHEY and SMNVEV (reference sequence). V dropped 5 bases and J dropped 0 bases, with 14 bases sitting between them. This CDR3 spans 15 amino acids. The CDR3 coding sequence is TGTGCCAGCAGTGATGACAGGCGGCTCTCCTACGAGCAGTACTTC. Protein product: CASSDDRRLSYEQYF.

CDR3 region: CASSPWGRSTDTQYF. In DNA form, the CDR3 reads TGTGCCAGCAGCCCCTGGGGCAGGAGCACAGATACGCAGTATTTT. The J gene is TRBJ2-3, the V gene TRBV7-2; tentatively, D is TRBD1 (5 bases). Germline CDR1 SGHTA, CDR2 FQGNSA. Trimming pared 5 bases from V and 0 bases from J, leaving 12 bases between. There are 15 residues in the CDR3.

The rearrangement joins TRBV28 to TRBJ2-3; TRBD2 agrees at 13 bases. Germline V lookup: CDR1 MDHEN, CDR2 SYDVKM. The CDR3 has 16 residues. Germline trimming cut 3 bases from V and 5 bases from J; bases unmatched to any gene: 5. The CDR3 loop reads CASSFGLAGAGDTQYF. In DNA form, the CDR3 reads TGTGCCAGCAGTTTCGGACTAGCGGGAGCGGGAGATACGCAGTATTTT.

V usage is TRBV5-1 and J usage is TRBJ1-1, with TRBD1 as a possible D gene (6 bases). This CDR3 is built from 12 residues. CDR1 SGHRS and CDR2 YFSETQ come from the germline V gene. Trimming left V 4 bases short and J 6 bases short, with 10 bases between. CDR3 DNA sequence: TGCGCCAGCAGCACAGGGACCCCTGAAGCTTTCTTT. It specifies CASSTGTPEAFF.

The V call is TRBV28, the J call TRBJ2-1; possible D gene TRBD2, 5 bases. The CDR3 extends over 14 amino acids. V shed 3 bases and J shed 7 bases, with 13 bases lying between them. Germline loops: CDR1 MDHEN, CDR2 SYDVKM. The CDR3 is CASSFIGGRNEQFF. DNA of the CDR3: TGTGCCAGCAGTTTCATCGGCGGGCGGAATGAGCAGTTCTTC.

The chain links TRBV28 to TRBJ2-2; 12 bases are shared with TRBD1. The CDR3 is made up of 16 amino acids. CDR1 and CDR2 (germline): MDHEN, SYDVKM. V was pared by 6 bases and J by 3 bases, with 5 bases of the junction left unmatched. CDR3 in amino acids: CASRSGTGGYTGELFF. CDR3 bases: TGTGCCAGCAGATCCGGGACAGGGGGCTACACCGGGGAGCTGTTTTTT.

The chain couples TRBV28 to TRBJ1-1; possible D gene TRBD1, 5 bases. Germline V gives CDR1 MDHEN, CDR2 SYDVKM. CDR3 length equals 14 residues. V was pared by 4 bases and J by 0 bases, with 9 bases between. For the CDR3, the DNA is TGTGCCAGCAGTTGGGGGACTGTGAACACTGAAGCTTTCTTT. Its translation is CASSWGTVNTEAFF.

CDR3 nucleotide sequence: TGTGCCAGCAGCTTAGATCCAGGGACTGCTAATGAAAAACTGTTTTTT. The encoded protein is CASSLDPGTANEKLFF. The chain carries TRBV11-2 and TRBJ1-4; D perhaps matches TRBD1 (5 bases). Germline CDR1 reads SGHAT; CDR2 reads FQNNGV. This CDR3 contains 16 residues. The V end was cut by 0 bases, the J end by 3 bases, with 11 bases between.

This chain uses TRBV28 with TRBJ2-7, with TRBD1 as a possible D gene (6 bases). Germline V gene data show CDR1 as MDHEN and CDR2 as SYDVKM. Deletions cut 0 bases from V and 0 bases from J, with 12 bases between. CDR3 length: 16 amino acids. CDR3 coding DNA: TGTGCCAGCAGTTTATGGGGACATGAAAGCTCCTACGAGCAGTACTTC. This codes for CASSLWGHESSYEQYF.